This TCR beta chain is from a study of blood T cell repertoires in COVID-19. The protocol was immunoSEQ multiplex PCR, while the TCRdb copy is restricted to in-frame clones and leaves out a portion. Among over 200,000 clones listed, approximately 79% were seen once. This CDR3 contains 12 residues. V was pared by 0 bases and J by 6 bases, with 8 bases between. Germline loops: CDR1 GTSNPN, CDR2 SVGIG (reference sequence). The sequence came from a human donor in a cohort sampled during active COVID-19. The rearrangement links TRBV30 to TRBJ1-1, with D possibly being TRBD1 (5 bases). Sequencing used peripheral blood. CDR3 sequence: CAWSVKGSEAFF. CDR3 DNA sequence: TGTGCCTGGAGTGTAAAGGGGTCTGAAGCTTTCTTT.